These T cell receptor beta chains were read from a single sample in a study of siplizumab effects on memory and regulatory T cells. TCRdb's table, derived via immunoSEQ multiplex PCR, lists solely in-frame clones and lacks some. The table shows roughly 110,000 clones, with just over 90% occurring only once. Material: non-Treg CD4+ T cells sorted from blood. The source is a human donor in good health. Both conserved end residues are part of each CDR3. A D gene is named only where the DNA matches it firmly. Clone size, where shown, is once, few, many, or a class for clones that have expanded.

TRBD1,TRBJ2-5,TRBV13,-,TGTGCCACCCTCTCCACCGGGACAGGAGAAGAGCAGTACTTC,CATLSTGTGEEQYF
-,TRBJ2-3,TRBV15,-,TGTGCCACCAGCAGGGGTATGGGAGATACGCAGTATTTT,CATSRGMGDTQYF
TRBD2,TRBJ2-3,TRBV4-2,-,TGTGCCAGCAGCCAAGGACGAAGCGGGGGGGCAGATACGCAGTATTTT,CASSQGRSGGADTQYF
-,TRBJ2-7,TRBV27,-,TGTGCCAGCAGTTTATCCCGGGTTTACCACGAGCAGTACTTC,CASSLSRVYHEQYF
TRBD2,TRBJ2-3,TRBV19,-,TGTGCCAGTAGTACGGGAGGGCTAGCGGGCACAGATACGCAGTATTTT,CASSTGGLAGTDTQYF
-,TRBJ1-6,TRBV6-5,-,TGTGCCAGCAGTCCTACGGGCAGGGTGGGTTCACCCCTCCACTTT,CASSPTGRVGSPLHF
-,TRBJ2-1,TRBV4-3,-,TGCGCCAGCAGCCAAGATTCCCCTGTGGACAATGAGCAGTTCTTC,CASSQDSPVDNEQFF
-,TRBJ2-2,TRBV28,once,TGTGCCAGCAGTTTGGGGACCGGGGAGCTGTTTTTT,CASSLGTGELFF
-,TRBJ2-4,TRBV4-3,-,TGCGCCAGCAGCCAAGACCCGTGGCTTTCCAAAAACATTCAGTACTTC,CASSQDPWLSKNIQYF
-,TRBJ2-7,TRBV5-1,-,TGCGCCAGCAGCTTGAACTCCGAGCAGTACTTC,CASSLNSEQYF
-,TRBJ2-7,TRBV5-4,-,TGTGCCAGCAGCGAGGATCAGGGGGGGGCGTACGAGCAGTACTTC,CASSEDQGGAYEQYF
TRBD1,TRBJ2-1,TRBV7-9,-,TGTGCCAGCAGCCTCACAGGGGGCGCAGACGCTGAGCAGTTCTTC,CASSLTGGADAEQFF
TRBD1,TRBJ1-2,TRBV5-1,-,TGCGCCAGCAGCTTGGAGGGACAGGGAGAGAGCGGCTACACCTTC,CASSLEGQGESGYTF
TRBD2,TRBJ2-3,TRBV11-1,once,TGTGCCAGCAGCTTACTTAGCGGGGGAAGCACAGATACGCAGTATTTT,CASSLLSGGSTDTQYF
TRBD1,TRBJ1-6,TRBV6-5,once,TGTGCCAGCAGTTCGACAGGGGGGAATTCACCCCTCCACTTT,CASSSTGGNSPLHF
-,TRBJ2-3,TRBV11-3,-,TGTGCCAGCAGCTTCGGCCTCGGGGGCACAGATACGCAGTATTTT,CASSFGLGGTDTQYF
-,TRBJ2-3,TRBV5-1,-,TGCGCCAGCAAGAGCCAGGGGCAGTCGACAGATACGCAGTATTTT,CASKSQGQSTDTQYF
-,TRBJ1-2,TRBV18,-,TGTGCCAGCTCTCTAAACGCGGGCTACACCTTC,CASSLNAGYTF
-,TRBJ2-1,TRBV7-9,-,TGTGCCAGCAGCTTGGGGTTTGCGGGGTTGAACCATGAGCAGTTCTTC,CASSLGFAGLNHEQFF
TRBD1,TRBJ2-5,TRBV6-1,-,TGTGCCAGCAGTGAACAGCGGACAGGGAGTAGGGAGACCCAGTACTTC,CASSEQRTGSRETQYF
TRBD1,TRBJ1-1,TRBV5-1,-,TGCGCCAGCAGCTTGGGAGGACAGGGGAACACTGAAGCTTTCTTT,CASSLGGQGNTEAFF
-,TRBJ2-5,TRBV5-4,once,TGTGCCAGCAGGGTTGGGGGCAATGGAGAGACCCAGTACTTC,CASRVGGNGETQYF
-,TRBJ1-1,TRBV6-6,-,TGTGCCAGCAGATCACTGGATGCGAAAGGAAACACTGAAGCTTTCTTT,CASRSLDAKGNTEAFF
-,TRBJ1-1,TRBV2,-,TGTGCCAGCAGATTACTCGGGGGGAACACTGAAGCTTTCTTT,CASRLLGGNTEAFF
-,TRBJ2-7,TRBV11-2,-,TGTGCCAGCAGCCTCCCCCGGGCACTTGGGGGCTCCTACGAGCAGTACTTC,CASSLPRALGGSYEQYF
-,TRBJ2-1,TRBV19,-,TGTGCCAGTACGGAGCATTACTACAATGAGCAGTTCTTC,CASTEHYYNEQFF
-,TRBJ2-6,TRBV6-5,-,TGTGCCTCCTCGGATTGGGGGTCTGGGGCCAACGTCCTGACTTTC,CASSDWGSGANVLTF
TRBD2,TRBJ2-1,TRBV19,once,TGTGCCAGTAACCCTAGCGGGGGGCCCAGCTCCTACAATGAGCAGTTCTTC,CASNPSGGPSSYNEQFF
-,TRBJ1-6,TRBV28,-,TGTGCCAGCAGAGATGATTCACCCCTCCACTTT,CASRDDSPLHF
-,TRBJ2-7,TRBV11-3,-,TGTGCCAGCAGCTTAACCTTAGGGCAGGAGCAGTACTTC,CASSLTLGQEQYF
-,TRBJ2-6,TRBV11-1,-,TGTGCCAGCAGCTTATGGTCATCTGGGGCCAACGTCCTGACTTTC,CASSLWSSGANVLTF
-,TRBJ1-1,TRBV7-9,-,TGTGCCAGCAGCTTCAAGGCTCTCAACACTGAAGCTTTCTTT,CASSFKALNTEAFF
TRBD1,TRBJ1-1,TRBV9,-,TGTGCCAGCAGCGGCGGGACAGTCAGAGGAATGAACACTGAAGCTTTCTTT,CASSGGTVRGMNTEAFF
-,TRBJ2-7,TRBV10-3,once,TGTGCCATCAGTGGAGGCTACGAGCAGTACTTC,CAISGGYEQYF
-,TRBJ2-3,TRBV6-1,-,TGTGCCAGCAGTGAGGGTGAACGCGTACGTACGCAGTATTTT,CASSEGERVRTQYF
-,TRBJ2-2,TRBV9,-,TGTGCCAGCAGCGTAGACGGGATGAACACCGGGGAGCTGTTTTTT,CASSVDGMNTGELFF
-,TRBJ1-2,TRBV28,-,TGTGCCAGCAATCCGGGGACCAACTATGGCTACACCTTC,CASNPGTNYGYTF
-,TRBJ1-1,TRBV30,-,TGTGCCTGGAAAGGGCAGGCCCAAAACACTGAAGCTTTCTTT,CAWKGQAQNTEAFF
-,TRBJ2-5,TRBV5-4,-,TGTGCCAGCAGCCGGGGACTCCCCCAAGAGACCCAGTACTTC,CASSRGLPQETQYF
TRBD2,TRBJ2-5,TRBV10-1,-,TGCGCCAGCAGTGAGTCCCCGGGACTACAAGAGACCCAGTACTTC,CASSESPGLQETQYF
TRBD2,TRBJ2-3,TRBV10-3,once,TGTGCCTCGGGGACTAGCGGGGTGGGAGATACGCAGTATTTT,CASGTSGVGDTQYF
-,TRBJ1-2,TRBV27,-,TGTGCCAGCAGTTTAGGGCAGGCATATGGCTACACCTTC,CASSLGQAYGYTF
-,TRBJ2-7,TRBV6-5,once,TGTGCCAGCAGTCAGGGGAGGGGTCCCTACGAGCAGTACTTC,CASSQGRGPYEQYF
TRBD1,TRBJ2-7,TRBV15,-,TGTGCCACCAACCGGGGACAGGGATCCTACGAGCAGTACTTC,CATNRGQGSYEQYF
TRBD2,TRBJ2-2,TRBV12-5,-,TGTGCTAGTGGCTCACGATCTAGCGGGGGTTTCGCCGGGGAGCTGTTTTTT,CASGSRSSGGFAGELFF
-,TRBJ1-1,TRBV11-2,-,TGTGCCAGCAGCTTTGCCACTGAAGCTTTCTTT,CASSFATEAFF
TRBD1,TRBJ2-1,TRBV18,-,TGTGCCAGCTCATCGGGACAGTTGGAGCAGTTCTTC,CASSSGQLEQFF
-,TRBJ2-2,TRBV5-1,-,TGCGCCAGCAGCTTGACAACCACCGGGGAGCTGTTTTTT,CASSLTTTGELFF
-,TRBJ1-6,TRBV11-1,once,TGTGCCAGCAGCCGGGGGGGTTATAATTCACCCCTCCACTTT,CASSRGGYNSPLHF
-,TRBJ1-4,TRBV10-2,-,TGCGCCAGCAGTGATTATGGGGTAACTAATGAAAAACTGTTTTTT,CASSDYGVTNEKLFF
-,TRBJ2-6,TRBV19,-,TGTGCCAGTAACTCGGAACGGACCTCTGGGGCCAACGTCCTGACTTTC,CASNSERTSGANVLTF
-,TRBJ1-4,TRBV18,-,TGTGCCAGCTCACCCCAGGGACCTAATGAAAAACTGTTTTTT,CASSPQGPNEKLFF